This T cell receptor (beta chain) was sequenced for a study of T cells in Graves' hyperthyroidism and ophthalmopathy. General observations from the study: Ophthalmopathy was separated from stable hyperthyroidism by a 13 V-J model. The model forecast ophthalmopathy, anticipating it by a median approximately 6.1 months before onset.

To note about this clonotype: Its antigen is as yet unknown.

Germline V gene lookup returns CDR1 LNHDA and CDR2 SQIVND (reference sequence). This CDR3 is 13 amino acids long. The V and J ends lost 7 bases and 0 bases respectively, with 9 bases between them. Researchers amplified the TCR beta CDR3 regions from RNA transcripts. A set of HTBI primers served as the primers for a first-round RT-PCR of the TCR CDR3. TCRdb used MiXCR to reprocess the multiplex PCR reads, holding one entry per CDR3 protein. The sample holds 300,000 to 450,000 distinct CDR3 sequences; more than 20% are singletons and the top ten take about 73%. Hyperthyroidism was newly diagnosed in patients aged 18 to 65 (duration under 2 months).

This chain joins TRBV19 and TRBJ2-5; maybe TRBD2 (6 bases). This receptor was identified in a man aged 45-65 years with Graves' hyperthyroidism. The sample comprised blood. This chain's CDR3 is CASKSGYQETQYF. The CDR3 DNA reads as TGTGCCAGTAAAAGCGGGTACCAAGAGACCCAGTACTTC.